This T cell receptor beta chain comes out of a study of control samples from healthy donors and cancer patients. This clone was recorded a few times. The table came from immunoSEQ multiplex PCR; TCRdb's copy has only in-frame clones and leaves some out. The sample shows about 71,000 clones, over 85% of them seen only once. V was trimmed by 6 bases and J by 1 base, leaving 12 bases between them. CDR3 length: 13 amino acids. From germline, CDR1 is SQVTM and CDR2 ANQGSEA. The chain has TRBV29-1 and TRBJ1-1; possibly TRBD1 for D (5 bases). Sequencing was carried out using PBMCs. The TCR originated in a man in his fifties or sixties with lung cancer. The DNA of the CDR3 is TGCAGCGTCCAACTAGGACAGAACACTGAAGCTTTCTTT. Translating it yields CSVQLGQNTEAFF.